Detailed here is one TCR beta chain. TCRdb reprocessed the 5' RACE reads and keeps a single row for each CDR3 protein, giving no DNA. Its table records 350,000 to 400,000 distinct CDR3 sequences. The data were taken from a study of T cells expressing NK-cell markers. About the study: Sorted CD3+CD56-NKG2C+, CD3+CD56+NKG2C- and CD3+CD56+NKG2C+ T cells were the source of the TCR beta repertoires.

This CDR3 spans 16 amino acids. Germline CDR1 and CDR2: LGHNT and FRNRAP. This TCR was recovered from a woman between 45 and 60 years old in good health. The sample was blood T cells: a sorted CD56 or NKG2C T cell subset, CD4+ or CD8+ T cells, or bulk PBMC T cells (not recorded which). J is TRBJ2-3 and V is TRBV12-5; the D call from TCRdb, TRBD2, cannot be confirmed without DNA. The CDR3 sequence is CASGTGLAGVGDTQYF.